This is a list of T cell receptor beta chains from one sample in a study of cytomegalovirus exposure and HLA in healthy donors. Sequencing used immunoSEQ multiplex PCR; TCRdb keeps in-frame clones, though not all of them. The table includes 100,000 to 150,000 clones, roughly 87% detected once. Sequencing was carried out using PBMCs. Receptors were obtained from a woman younger than 30 in good health and CMV-seronegative. Both conserved end residues are part of each CDR3. The order of the fields is D gene, clone size, J gene, V gene, CDR3 protein, CDR3 DNA. The D gene is left open where the match is weak. Clone size, where shown, is once, few, many, or a class for clones that have expanded.

>-|-|TRBJ2-7|TRBV7-9
CASSLSEPMTYEQYF
TGTGCCAGCAGCCTTTCTGAGCCCATGACCTACGAGCAGTACTTC
>-|-|TRBJ1-1|TRBV7-9
CASSLSSNTEAFF
TGTGCCAGCAGCTTGTCGAGTAACACTGAAGCTTTCTTT
>TRBD2|-|TRBJ2-7|TRBV27
CASSPHHLTGGLEQYF
TGTGCCAGCAGTCCACATCACCTAACGGGGGGGCTCGAGCAGTACTTC
>TRBD1|-|TRBJ2-7|TRBV6-5
CASREQGYEQYF
TGTGCCAGCAGGGAACAGGGGTACGAGCAGTACTTC
>-|-|TRBJ1-2|TRBV28
CASSLAGYLYGYTF
TGTGCCAGCAGTTTGGCAGGATACCTTTATGGCTACACCTTC
>-|-|TRBJ1-1|TRBV5-1
CASSWGVEGTEAFF
TGCGCCAGCAGCTGGGGGGTCGAGGGAACTGAAGCTTTCTTT
>-|-|TRBJ1-5|TRBV5-5
CASSLGGYQPQHF
TGTGCCAGCAGCTTGGGCGGCTATCAGCCCCAGCATTTT
>TRBD2|-|TRBJ2-5|TRBV5-1
CASSFLRGGQETQYF
TGCGCCAGCAGCTTTCTTCGCGGGGGACAAGAGACCCAGTACTTC
>-|-|TRBJ2-2|TRBV5-4
CASSLRTVNTGELFF
TGTGCCAGCAGCTTGCGGACTGTTAACACCGGGGAGCTGTTTTTT
>TRBD1|-|TRBJ1-5|TRBV2
CASGPGQGLKGGQPQHF
TGTGCCAGCGGGCCGGGACAGGGCTTGAAGGGTGGTCAGCCCCAGCATTTT
>-|once|TRBJ2-2|TRBV7-7
CASSIGISNTGELFF
TGTGCCAGCAGCATCGGGATATCGAACACCGGGGAGCTGTTTTTT
>TRBD2|-|TRBJ2-3|TRBV9
CASSVEASGGAGMIDTQYF
TGTGCCAGCAGCGTAGAGGCGAGCGGGGGGGCCGGGATGATTGATACGCAGTATTTT
>-|-|TRBJ2-7|TRBV6-5
CASSYSMGLVNGGQYF
TGTGCCAGCAGTTACTCGATGGGACTTGTCAACGGCGGGCAGTACTTC
>TRBD2|-|TRBJ2-3|TRBV5-1
CASSRGGRRTDTQYF
TGCGCCAGCAGCCGGGGCGGGAGACGCACAGATACGCAGTATTTT
>-|few|TRBJ1-1|TRBV4-1
CASSPAGQNTEAFF
TGCGCCAGCAGCCCAGCTGGGCAGAACACTGAAGCTTTCTTT
>-|-|TRBJ1-3|TRBV5-1
CASTTGASGNTIYF
TGCGCCAGCACGACAGGAGCCTCTGGAAACACCATATATTTT
>TRBD1|-|TRBJ2-7|TRBV5-4
CASSGPGTGAAYEQYF
TGTGCCAGCAGCGGTCCCGGGACAGGGGCGGCCTACGAGCAGTACTTC
>-|-|TRBJ1-3|TRBV2
CASSEFLGATDSGNTIYF
TGTGCCAGCAGTGAATTTTTAGGGGCCACCGACTCTGGAAACACCATATATTTT
>-|-|TRBJ2-7|TRBV5-4
CASSFSGEQYF
TGTGCCAGCAGCTTCTCGGGCGAGCAGTACTTC
>TRBD2|-|TRBJ2-7|TRBV25-1
CASSDTSGVYEQYF
TGTGCCAGCAGTGACACTAGCGGGGTCTACGAGCAGTACTTC
>TRBD1|-|TRBJ2-2|TRBV6-5
CAGGTGGSFGELFF
TGTGCCGGAGGGACAGGGGGCTCGTTCGGGGAGCTGTTTTTT
>-|-|TRBJ2-2|TRBV6-1
CASSEDRWGTGELFF
TGTGCCAGCAGTGAAGACAGGTGGGGCACCGGGGAGCTGTTTTTT
>-|-|TRBJ2-1|TRBV5-1
CASARGNSYNEQFF
TGCGCCAGCGCGAGGGGGAACTCCTACAATGAGCAGTTCTTC
>-|-|TRBJ1-6|TRBV4-1
CASSPGGNYNSPLHF
TGCGCCAGCAGCCCCGGCGGGAACTATAATTCACCCCTCCACTTT
>TRBD1|few|TRBJ1-2|TRBV6-1
CASSDPGQPANYGYTF
TGTGCCAGCAGTGACCCGGGACAGCCCGCTAACTATGGCTACACCTTC
>TRBD1|-|TRBJ2-6|TRBV5-1
CASSLTGGLSGANVLTF
TGCGCCAGCAGCTTGACAGGGGGCCTCTCTGGGGCCAACGTCCTGACTTTC
>TRBD1|-|TRBJ1-2|TRBV19
CASRQGRTSDYGYTF
TGTGCCAGTAGACAGGGGAGAACGTCTGACTATGGCTACACCTTC
>TRBD2|-|TRBJ2-5|TRBV6-1
CASRHPGLAAETQYF
TGTGCCAGCAGGCACCCGGGACTAGCGGCAGAGACCCAGTACTTC
>TRBD1|-|TRBJ1-6|TRBV10-3
CATEQGIGSPLHF
TGTGCCACGGAACAGGGGATAGGATCACCCCTCCACTTT
>-|few|TRBJ1-2|TRBV6-1
CASSEAARQGIGRNYGYTF
TGTGCCAGCAGTGAAGCGGCGAGGCAGGGGATCGGGCGTAACTATGGCTACACCTTC
>-|-|TRBJ2-6|TRBV6-6
CASRSSGANVLTF
TGTGCCAGCAGATCGTCTGGGGCCAACGTCCTGACTTTC
>TRBD1|-|TRBJ1-2|TRBV2
CASSGGGRYGYTF
TGTGCCAGCAGTGGAGGGGGCCGCTATGGCTACACCTTC
>TRBD2|-|TRBJ2-3|TRBV5-6
CASRLGTSGGVRDTQYF
TGTGCCAGCAGGCTGGGGACTAGCGGAGGGGTAAGAGATACGCAGTATTTT